There are a few counts of the clone carrying this TCR beta chain. Its target is unknown. The CDR3 is 15 amino acids. Germline assignment: CDR1 MNHNS and CDR2 SASEGT. The V end lost 2 bases, the J end lost 2 bases, and 12 bases lay between the germline ends. The data originate from a study of cytomegalovirus exposure and HLA in healthy donors. Study information: The study placed around 80% of its roughly 400 genotyped donors in the Caucasian-associated ancestry cluster. Study-level findings and limits: There were several of the most significant clusters that appeared linked to common viral pathogens in a later analysis. In a later analysis, a genetic analysis reported fewer productive-TCR N-insertions in an Asian-associated ancestry cluster than the cohort average. In presence/absence analyses, roughly uniform sequencing depth across donors was assumed.

Both 60 Vbeta primers and 13 Jbeta primers went into the PCR. Generated by immunoSEQ multiplex PCR, the TCRdb table keeps only in-frame clones and is missing some. The table shows about 130,000 clones, with roughly four fifths occurring only once. The sequence derives from a woman in her 50s in good health and CMV-seronegative. The chain joins TRBV6-1 to TRBJ1-1, with D tentatively TRBD1 (5 bases). Sequenced material: PBMCs. The CDR3 region is CASSEFTGGNTEAFF. In DNA form, the CDR3 reads TGTGCCAGCAGTGAATTTACGGGGGGTAACACTGAAGCTTTCTTT.